This T cell receptor (beta chain) derives from a study of Ad26.COV2.S vaccination and SARS-CoV-2 variants. As for the study in general: Ad26.COV2.S shots went into the muscle once or twice, 56 days apart. Study conclusions and caveats: Spike-specific TCR breadth was greater in vaccine than placebo recipients.

On this clone: The antigen is not known.

Assay used: immunoSEQ multiplex PCR; TCRdb lists only in-frame clones, some missing. The data show about 350,000 clones, with more than 85% seen just once and approximately 4.5% held by the top ten. The germline CDR1 and CDR2 sequences are SEHNR and FQNEAQ (reference sequence). V lost 5 bases and J lost 5, with 12 bases in between. The CDR3 has 13 amino acids. The treatment is: some 20 received Ad26.COV2.S at low or high dose, single or two shots; roughly five received placebo; per-sample allocation not given. Samples were taken on day 63 after the first vaccine or placebo injection. Whoever gave the sample was an adult aged 18-55 years in Boston.

The chain couples TRBV7-9 to TRBJ1-1, with D tentatively TRBD1 (6 bases). The clonotype originates from a person aged 18 to 65 who received the Ad26.COV2.S COVID-19 vaccine or a placebo. The sample consisted of peripheral blood, taken in a trial of Ad26.COV2.S vaccine versus placebo. CDR3 sequence reads: CASSTHRVTEAFF. The CDR3 region has the DNA TGTGCCAGCAGCACCCACAGGGTTACTGAAGCTTTCTTT.